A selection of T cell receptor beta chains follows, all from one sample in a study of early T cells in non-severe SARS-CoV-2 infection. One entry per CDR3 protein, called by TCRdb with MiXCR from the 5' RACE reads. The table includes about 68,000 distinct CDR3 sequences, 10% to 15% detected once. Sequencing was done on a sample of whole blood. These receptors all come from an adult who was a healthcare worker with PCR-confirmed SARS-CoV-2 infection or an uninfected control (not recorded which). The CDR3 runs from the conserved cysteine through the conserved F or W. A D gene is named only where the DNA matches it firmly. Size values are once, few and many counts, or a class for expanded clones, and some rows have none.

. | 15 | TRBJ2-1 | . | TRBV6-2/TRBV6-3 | CAIKPSGRTYNEQFF | TGTGCCATAAAGCCTTCGGGACGCACCTACAATGAGCAGTTCTTC
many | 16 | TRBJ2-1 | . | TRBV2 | CASSALGQGKSNEQFF | TGTGCCAGCAGTGCTTTGGGGCAGGGGAAGAGCAATGAGCAGTTCTTC
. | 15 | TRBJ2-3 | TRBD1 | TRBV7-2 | CASSPGGTGRDTQYF | TGTGCCAGCAGCCCAGGAGGGACAGGGAGAGATACGCAGTATTTT
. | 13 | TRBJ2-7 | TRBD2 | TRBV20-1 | CSASSAGGIEQYF | TGCAGTGCTAGTTCTGCGGGGGGGATCGAGCAGTACTTC
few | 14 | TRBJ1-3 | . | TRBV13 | CASSAAGPGNTIYF | TGTGCCAGCAGCGCAGCGGGACCTGGAAACACCATATATTTT
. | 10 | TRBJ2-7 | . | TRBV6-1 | CASSYYEQYF | TGTGCCAGCAGTTACTACGAGCAGTACTTC
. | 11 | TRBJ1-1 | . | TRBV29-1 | CSVEDVGEAFF | TGCAGCGTTGAAGATGTGGGAGAAGCTTTCTTT
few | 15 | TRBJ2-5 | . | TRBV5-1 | CASSLTMGITGTQYF | TGCGCCAGCAGCTTGACGATGGGAATTACAGGGACCCAGTACTTC
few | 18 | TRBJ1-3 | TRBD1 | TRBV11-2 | CASSSGRTGFSSGNTIYF | TGTGCCAGCAGCTCCGGCCGGACAGGCTTTAGCTCTGGAAACACCATATATTTT
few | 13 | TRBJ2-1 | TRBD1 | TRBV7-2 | CASSLLGGQGKFF | TGTGCCAGCAGCTTATTGGGGGGACAGGGCAAGTTCTTC
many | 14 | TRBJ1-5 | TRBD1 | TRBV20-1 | CSASRGQGNQPQHF | TGCAGTGCTAGTAGGGGACAGGGCAATCAGCCCCAGCATTTT
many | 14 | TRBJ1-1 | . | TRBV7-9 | CASSLGAPNTEAFF | TGTGCCAGCAGCTTAGGTGCCCCAAACACTGAAGCTTTCTTT
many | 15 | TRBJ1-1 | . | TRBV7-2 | CASSLLSFGSSEAFF | TGTGCCAGCAGCTTATTGTCTTTCGGGTCTTCTGAAGCTTTCTTT
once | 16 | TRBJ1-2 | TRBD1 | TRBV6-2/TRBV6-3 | CASSYSRDRGDYGYTF | TGTGCCAGCAGTTACTCGCGGGACAGGGGCGACTATGGCTACACCTTC
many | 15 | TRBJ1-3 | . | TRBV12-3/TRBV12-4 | CASSTKTGSGNTIYF | TGTGCCAGCAGTACGAAGACAGGATCTGGAAACACCATATATTTT
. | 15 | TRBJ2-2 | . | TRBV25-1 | CASGGMSVDTGELFF | TGTGCCAGCGGTGGGATGTCGGTCGACACCGGGGAGCTGTTTTTT
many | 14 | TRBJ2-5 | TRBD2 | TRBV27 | CASSSRLARETQYF | TGTGCCAGCAGCTCCAGACTAGCACGGGAGACCCAGTACTTC
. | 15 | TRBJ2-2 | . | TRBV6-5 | CASSARGLATRELFF | TGTGCCAGCAGTGCCAGGGGATTAGCGACCCGGGAGCTGTTTTTT
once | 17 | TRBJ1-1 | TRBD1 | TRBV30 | CAWSVHWTGGNVAEAFF | TGTGCCTGGAGTGTACACTGGACAGGGGGTAACGTCGCTGAAGCTTTCTTT
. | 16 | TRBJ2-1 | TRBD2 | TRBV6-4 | CASSQTSKRSYNEQFF | TGTGCCAGCAGCCAGACTAGCAAACGCTCCTACAATGAGCAGTTCTTC
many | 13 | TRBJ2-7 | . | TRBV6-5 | CASSLASMVEQYF | TGTGCCAGCAGTTTGGCGTCTATGGTCGAGCAGTACTTC
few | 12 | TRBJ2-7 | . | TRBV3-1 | CASSGNGREQYF | TGTGCCAGCAGCGGAAACGGGCGCGAGCAGTACTTC
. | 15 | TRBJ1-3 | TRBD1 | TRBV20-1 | CSAGQAFSSGNTIYF | TGCAGTGCTGGACAGGCCTTTTCCTCTGGAAACACCATATATTTT